Listed here are 11 T cell receptor beta chains from one sample, sequenced in a study of cytomegalovirus exposure and HLA in healthy donors. This PCR relied on a set of 60 Vbeta primers and 13 Jbeta primers. Some clones are missing from TCRdb's copy, which holds only in-frame ones; the method was immunoSEQ multiplex PCR. The table has some 200,000 clones, 82% seen once; the top ten hold 2.5% to 3.5%. The source material was PBMCs. The receptors were sampled from a woman aged 40 to 49 in good health and CMV-seronegative.

CDR3 loop: CASSPGPAAGAEQYF. In DNA, the CDR3 is TGTGCCAGCAGCCCCGGCCCAGCGGCGGGAGCCGAGCAGTACTTC. The chain couples TRBV5-4 to TRBJ2-7; TRBD2 matches at 7 bases. CDR1 and CDR2 from the germline V gene are SGHNT and YYREEE (reference sequence). This CDR3 has 15 amino acids. J gave up 6 bases and V 4 bases, and 13 bases lay outside the gene matches.

The CDR3 region is CATSRTVGGREKLFF. For the CDR3, the DNA is TGTGCCACCAGCAGAACGGTGGGGGGGCGAGAAAAACTGTTTTTT. The chain has TRBV15 and TRBJ1-4, with D possibly TRBD1 on 6 matching bases. This CDR3 has 15 residues. The germline V gene encodes CDR1 LNHNV and CDR2 YYDKDF (reference sequence). Trimming took off 2 bases at V and 8 bases at J, with 15 bases between the two ends.

This clone has only one observation. The chain uses TRBV27 and TRBJ2-1, with D maybe TRBD2 (6 bases). V lost 2 bases to trimming and J lost 6 bases, with 11 bases between them. Germline V gene sequence: CDR1 MNHEY, CDR2 SMNVEV (reference sequence). The length of the CDR3 is 14 residues. The CDR3 loop reads CASSLGGGFNEQFF. The CDR3 bases are TGTGCCAGCAGTTTAGGCGGAGGGTTCAATGAGCAGTTCTTC.

A few counts support this clone. This chain links TRBV30 with TRBJ2-1; 10 nucleotides match TRBD2. The V segment lost 0 bases and the J segment 7 bases; nucleotides outside the gene matches: 15. The CDR3 consists of 18 residues. Germline loops: CDR1 GTSNPN, CDR2 SVGIG (reference sequence). The DNA for the CDR3 is TGTGCCTGGAGTGTCTTTGCAGCGGGAGGGACTGGAGGGAATGAGCAGTTCTTC. Residues: CAWSVFAAGGTGGNEQFF.

This clone was recorded once. J is TRBJ1-1 and V is TRBV5-1; possibly TRBD1 for D (5 bases). This CDR3 is built from 16 residues. Germline loops: CDR1 SGHRS, CDR2 YFSETQ. V lost 0 bases, J lost 5 bases, and 17 bases lay in between. The DNA for the CDR3 is TGCGCCAGCAGCTTGGTTGGGGCTGGCCTGGGGACTGAAGCTTTCTTT. It translates to CASSLVGAGLGTEAFF.

In regard to this clone: The sample contains more than one DNA sequence encoding this CDR3. The V and J genes are TRBV27 and TRBJ1-5; D gene ambiguous. Germline V lookup: CDR1 MNHEY, CDR2 SMNVEV (reference sequence). CDR3 length equals 14 residues. Trimming took 2 bases from V and 2 from J, leaving 7 bases between them. The CDR3 DNA sequence: TGTGCCAGCAGTTTAATCGGGGGCAATCAGCCCCAGCATTTT. Amino acids: CASSLIGGNQPQHF.

The chain is built from TRBV4-1 and TRBJ2-5; D uncertain. The last part of the DNA fits TRBJ2-7 better; the J call may be wrong. This CDR3 contains 15 residues. CDR1 and CDR2 from the germline V gene are MGHRA and YSYEKL. The DNA of the CDR3 is TGCGCCAGCAGCCAATTCCCGGGTGCCTCCTACGAGCAGTACTTC. Residues: CASSQFPGASYEQYF.

The CDR3 reads CAWSSGSTDTQYF. The DNA of the CDR3 is TGTGCCTGGAGTTCCGGGAGCACAGATACGCAGTATTTT. The V and J genes are TRBV30 and TRBJ2-3; unclear D gene. The CDR3 covers 13 residues. Germline V gene sequence: CDR1 GTSNPN, CDR2 SVGIG (reference sequence). The ends were cut back, 2 bases at V and 0 bases at J, with 6 bases in the middle.

With regard to this clone: Relative to the germline gene, one junction end is altered; a read error may explain this. The chain recombines TRBV18 with TRBJ1-5, with 11 bases matching TRBD1. The CDR3 length is 15 residues. Germline values: CDR1 KGHSH, CDR2 LQKENI. In DNA form, the CDR3 reads TGTGCCAGCCCACCCGGGACAGGGGGAAATCAGCCCCAGCATTTT. It translates to CASPPGTGGNQPQHF.

This chain links TRBV6-5 with TRBJ1-2; unclear D gene. V was cut by 0 bases and J by 8 bases, with 10 bases left in between. Germline V gives CDR1 MNHEY, CDR2 SVGAGI. The CDR3 runs 13 residues. DNA of the CDR3: TGTGCCAGCAGTTACTCAATGAGAGGGGGCTACACCTTC. It specifies CASSYSMRGGYTF.

The chain employs TRBV6-5 and TRBJ2-1, with D uncertain. The germline V gene has CDR1 MNHEY and CDR2 SVGAGI. Trimming took 0 bases from V and 2 from J, leaving 11 bases between them. The CDR3 length is 16 residues. The DNA of the CDR3 is TGTGCCAGCAGTTACTCGAGGTCTAGTCCCTACAATGAGCAGTTCTTC. This codes for CASSYSRSSPYNEQFF.